This entry is about one T cell receptor beta chain. Its antigen remains unidentified. The entry originates in a study of cytomegalovirus exposure and HLA in healthy donors. Study-wide findings and caveats: In a later analysis, HLA-associated TCR beta chains were more clonally expanded than equally common others. Upon later analysis, TCR association rates were observed to vary by HLA locus, being highest for DRB1 and lowest for HLA-C. In a later analysis, TCR beta V- and J-gene trimming was associated with a missense DCLRE1C variant.

The CDR3 covers 12 residues. V lost 6 bases, J lost 8 bases, and 5 bases stayed unmatched. CDR1 SQVTM and CDR2 ANQGSEA come from the germline V gene. Researchers ran the PCR with 60 Vbeta and 13 Jbeta primers. Sequencing used immunoSEQ multiplex PCR; TCRdb keeps in-frame clones, though not all of them. This table has 80,000 or so clones, 60% to 80% appearing once. This TCR was sampled from a woman aged 35 to 49 in good health and CMV-seronegative. This chain connects TRBV29-1 to TRBJ1-2, with 11 bases aligning to TRBD1. Sequenced input: PBMCs. The CDR3 nucleotides are TGCAGCGTACCGGGACAGGGGGGAGGCTACACCTTC. Protein product: CSVPGQGGGYTF. Full variable domain (rest looked up from reference TRBV29-1 and TRBJ1-2): SAVISQKPSRDICQRGTSLTIQCQVDSQVTMMFWYRQQPGQSLTLIATANQGSEATYESGFVIDKFPISRPNLTFSTLTVSNMSPEDSSIYLCSVPGQGGGYTFGSGTRLTVV.